Here is one T cell receptor (beta chain) with its context. Germline lookup yields CDR1 SGHRS and CDR2 YFSETQ. CDR3 size: 16 residues. Trimming removed 4 bases from V and 4 bases from J; junction bases left unmatched: 13. Here immunoSEQ multiplex PCR was the method, and the copy in TCRdb shows in-frame clones only, minus some. The sample holds tens of thousands of clones, over 70% seen once. This specimen belongs to a study of blood T cell repertoires in COVID-19. Study details: There were acute and convalescent COVID-19 samples, and they came from the United States, Italy and Spain. PBMCs, B-cell-depleted T cells, or T cells were the source of the cDNA or gDNA that made up the material.

Material for sequencing was peripheral blood. This chain links TRBV5-1 with TRBJ1-2; TRBD1 aligns across 7 bases. The receptor was isolated from a man between 65 and 85 years old with acute or convalescent COVID-19. The CDR3: CASSPPGGQGFYGYTF. CDR3 DNA: TGCGCCAGCAGCCCCCCAGGGGGGCAGGGGTTCTATGGCTACACCTTC.